This T cell receptor (beta chain) is drawn from a study of OX40 agonist ivuxolimab in advanced cancers. Study summary: The drug used for patients, ivuxolimab, was an agonistic anti-OX40 (CD134) antibody.

A remark on this clone: Its antigen is not known.

V trimming: 5 bases; J trimming: 8 bases; junction bases outside the gene matches: 11. The CDR3 sequence is 14 residues long. Germline CDR1 reads MNHEY; CDR2 reads SMNVEV (reference sequence). Peripheral blood came from all dose cohorts at three timepoints. Study-wide findings and caveats: The antigen specificity of the peripheral T cells (those that were expanded) was not determined.

The protocol was immunoSEQ multiplex PCR, while the TCRdb copy is restricted to in-frame clones and leaves out a portion. The sample lists roughly 60,000 clones; over 80% were seen once. The clonotype comes from an adult with an advanced solid tumor such as melanoma, head and neck, liver or kidney cancer. The chain joins TRBV27 to TRBJ1-1, with 7 bases that match TRBD1. Sequences were derived from CD4+ or CD8+ T cells sorted from blood, sampled in a trial of the OX40 agonist ivuxolimab. CDR3 in amino acids: CASSNPTGAGEAFF. The CDR3 bases are TGTGCCAGCAGTAACCCCACAGGGGCCGGGGAAGCTTTCTTT.